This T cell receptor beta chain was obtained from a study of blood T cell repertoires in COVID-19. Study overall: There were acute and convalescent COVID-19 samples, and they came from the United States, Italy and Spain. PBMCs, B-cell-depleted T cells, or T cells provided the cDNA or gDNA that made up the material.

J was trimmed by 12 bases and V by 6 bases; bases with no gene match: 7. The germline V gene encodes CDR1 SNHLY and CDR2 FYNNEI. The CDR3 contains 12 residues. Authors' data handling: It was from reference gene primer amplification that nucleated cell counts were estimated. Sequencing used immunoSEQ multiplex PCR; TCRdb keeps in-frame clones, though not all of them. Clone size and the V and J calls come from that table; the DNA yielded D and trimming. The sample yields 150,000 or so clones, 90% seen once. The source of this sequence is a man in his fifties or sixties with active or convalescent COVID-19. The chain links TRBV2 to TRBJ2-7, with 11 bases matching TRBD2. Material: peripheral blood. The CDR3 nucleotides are TGTGCCAGCAGGAAACTAGCGGGAGATGGGTACTTC. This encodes CASRKLAGDGYF.